This TCR beta chain was found in a study of T cell responses to AZD1222 COVID-19 vaccine. Study as a whole: Investigators merged groups given second doses at roughly 4 or roughly 12 weeks.

General observations from the study: Females made up more of the donors, who were largely white British, and clonal diversity may have come out too low. CD4 TCRs associated with vaccination spanned spike, dominating at 160-218 and 743-854. The breadth and depth of Spike-specific TCRs increased once two AZD1222 doses had been given.

The CDR3 is made up of 13 amino acids. Germline CDR1 reads GTSNPN; CDR2 reads SVGIG (reference sequence). The V and J ends lost 2 bases and 3 bases respectively, with 11 bases between them. Notes on this clone: Its antigen is not known.

The protocol was immunoSEQ multiplex PCR, while the TCRdb copy is restricted to in-frame clones and leaves out a portion. The sample records some 97,000 clones, approximately 90% being singletons. The chain carries TRBV30 and TRBJ2-7; unclear D gene. The receptor was isolated from an adult in good health. The sequenced sample was peripheral blood, obtained on day 0 of AZD1222 vaccination. CDR3 bases: TGTGCCTGGAGTTCCCCCCCCCTCTACGAGCAGTACTTC. This translates into CAWSSPPLYEQYF.